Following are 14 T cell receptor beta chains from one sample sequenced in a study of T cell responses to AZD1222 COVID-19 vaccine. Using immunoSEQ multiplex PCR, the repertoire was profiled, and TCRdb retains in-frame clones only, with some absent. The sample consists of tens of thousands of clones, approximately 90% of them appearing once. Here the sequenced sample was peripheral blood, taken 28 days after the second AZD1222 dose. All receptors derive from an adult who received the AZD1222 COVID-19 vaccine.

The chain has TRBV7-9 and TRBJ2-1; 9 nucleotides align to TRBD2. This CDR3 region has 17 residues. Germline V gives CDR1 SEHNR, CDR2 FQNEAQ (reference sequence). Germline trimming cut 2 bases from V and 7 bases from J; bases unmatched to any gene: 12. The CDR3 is CASSLYSGRTSVNEQFF. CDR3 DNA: TGTGCCAGCAGCTTATATAGCGGGAGAACGAGTGTGAATGAGCAGTTCTTC.

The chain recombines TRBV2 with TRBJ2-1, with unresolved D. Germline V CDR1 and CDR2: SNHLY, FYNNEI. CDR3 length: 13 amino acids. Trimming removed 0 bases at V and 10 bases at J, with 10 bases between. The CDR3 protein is CASSEATAHEQFF. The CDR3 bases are TGTGCCAGCAGTGAAGCAACGGCACACGAGCAGTTCTTC.

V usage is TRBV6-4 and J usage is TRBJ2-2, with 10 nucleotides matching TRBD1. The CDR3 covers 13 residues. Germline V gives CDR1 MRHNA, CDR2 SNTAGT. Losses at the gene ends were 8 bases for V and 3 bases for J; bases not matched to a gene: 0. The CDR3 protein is CASGQGDTGELFF. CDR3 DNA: TGTGCCAGCGGACAGGGGGACACCGGGGAGCTGTTTTTT.

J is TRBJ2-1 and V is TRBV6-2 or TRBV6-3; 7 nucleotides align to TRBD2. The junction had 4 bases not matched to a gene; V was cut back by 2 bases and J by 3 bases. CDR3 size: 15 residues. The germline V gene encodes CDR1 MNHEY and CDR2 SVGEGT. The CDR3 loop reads CASSYKASGYNEQFF. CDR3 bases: TGTGCCAGCAGTTACAAGGCTAGCGGCTACAATGAGCAGTTCTTC.

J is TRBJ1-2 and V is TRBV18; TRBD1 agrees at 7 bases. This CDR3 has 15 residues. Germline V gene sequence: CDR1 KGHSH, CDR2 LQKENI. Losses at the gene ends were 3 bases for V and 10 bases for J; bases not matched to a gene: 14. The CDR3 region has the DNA TGTGCCAGCTCACCCATTGGACAGGAAGGGTGGGCCTACACCTTC. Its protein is CASSPIGQEGWAYTF.

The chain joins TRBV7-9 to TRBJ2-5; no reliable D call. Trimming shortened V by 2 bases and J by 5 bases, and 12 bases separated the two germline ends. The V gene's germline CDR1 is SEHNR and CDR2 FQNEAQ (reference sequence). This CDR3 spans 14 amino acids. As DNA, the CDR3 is TGTGCCAGCAGCTTACCTGGGCTAGGGGAGACCCAGTACTTC. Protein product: CASSLPGLGETQYF.

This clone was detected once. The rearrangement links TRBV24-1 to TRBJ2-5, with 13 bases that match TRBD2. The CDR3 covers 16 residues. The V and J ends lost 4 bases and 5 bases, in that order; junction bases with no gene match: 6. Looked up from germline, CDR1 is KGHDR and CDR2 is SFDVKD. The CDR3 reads CATSDTRTSGSETQYF. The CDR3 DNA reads TGTGCCACCAGTGACACTAGGACTAGCGGGAGCGAGACCCAGTACTTC.

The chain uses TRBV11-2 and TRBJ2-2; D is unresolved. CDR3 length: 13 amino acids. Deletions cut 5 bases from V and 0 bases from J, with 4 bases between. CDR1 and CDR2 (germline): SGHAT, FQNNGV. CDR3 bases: TGTGCCAGCAGCCCTCCGAACACCGGGGAGCTGTTTTTT. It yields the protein CASSPPNTGELFF.

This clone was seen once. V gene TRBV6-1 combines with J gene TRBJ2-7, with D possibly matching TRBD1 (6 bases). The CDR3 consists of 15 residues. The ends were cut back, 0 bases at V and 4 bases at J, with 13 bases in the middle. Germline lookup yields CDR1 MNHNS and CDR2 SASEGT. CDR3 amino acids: CASSEAPIRGYEQYF. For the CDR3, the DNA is TGTGCCAGCAGTGAAGCGCCCATCAGGGGTTACGAGCAGTACTTC.

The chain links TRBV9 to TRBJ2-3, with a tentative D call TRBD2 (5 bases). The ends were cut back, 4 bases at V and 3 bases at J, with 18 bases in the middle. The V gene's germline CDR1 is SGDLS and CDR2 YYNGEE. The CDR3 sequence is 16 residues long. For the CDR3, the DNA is TGTGCCAGCAGCTCCCGTCGTCGGAGCGGAACAGATACGCAGTATTTT. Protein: CASSSRRRSGTDTQYF. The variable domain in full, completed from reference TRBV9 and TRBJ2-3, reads DSGVTQTPKHLITATGQRVTLRCSPRSGDLSVYWYQQSLDQGLQFLIQYYNGEERAKGNILERFSAQQFPDLHSELNLSSLELGDSALYFCASSSRRRSGTDTQYFGPGTRLTVL.

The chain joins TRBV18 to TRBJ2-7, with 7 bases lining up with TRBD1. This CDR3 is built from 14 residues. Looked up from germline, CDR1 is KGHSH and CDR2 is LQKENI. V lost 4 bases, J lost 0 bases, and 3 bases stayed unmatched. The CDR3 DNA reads TGTGCCAGCTCACGGGACAGAGACTCCTACGAGCAGTACTTC. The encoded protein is CASSRDRDSYEQYF.

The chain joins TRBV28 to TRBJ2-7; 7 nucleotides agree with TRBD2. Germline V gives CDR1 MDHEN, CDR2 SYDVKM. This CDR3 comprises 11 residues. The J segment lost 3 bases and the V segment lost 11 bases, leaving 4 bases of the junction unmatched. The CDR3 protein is CASKRGYEQYF. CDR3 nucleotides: TGTGCCTCTAAGCGGGGCTACGAGCAGTACTTC.

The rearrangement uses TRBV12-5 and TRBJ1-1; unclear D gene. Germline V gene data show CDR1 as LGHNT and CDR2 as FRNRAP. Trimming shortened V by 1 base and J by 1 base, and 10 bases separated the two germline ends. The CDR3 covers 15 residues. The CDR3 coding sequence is TGTGCTAGTGGTTTGGATGGGTCACCGAACACTGAAGCTTTCTTT. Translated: CASGLDGSPNTEAFF.

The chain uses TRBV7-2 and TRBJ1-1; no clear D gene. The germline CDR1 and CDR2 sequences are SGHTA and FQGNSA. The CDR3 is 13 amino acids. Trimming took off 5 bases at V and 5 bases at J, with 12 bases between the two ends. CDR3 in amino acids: CASSEPGRTEAFF. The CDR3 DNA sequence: TGTGCCAGCAGCGAACCGGGTCGGACTGAAGCTTTCTTT.